The 2 T cell receptor beta chains below come from one sample, sequenced in a study of T cell repertoires in cytomegalovirus infection. TCRdb redid the calling of the reads with MiXCR, one entry per CDR3 protein. The profile covers more than 500,000 distinct CDR3 sequences, with approximately 16% appearing a single time and 24% taken by the ten largest. Material for sequencing was CD8+ T cells from PBMCs. The receptors derive from a human donor in good health (CMV status not recorded). Some clones in this sample may be carry-over from other donors' samples.

CDR3 in amino acids: CSVESRVNTEAFF. In nucleotides, the CDR3 is TGCAGCGTTGAGTCCAGGGTGAACACTGAAGCTTTCTTT. The chain combines TRBV29-1 with TRBJ1-1, with a possible D match to TRBD1 (5 bases). Germline V CDR1 and CDR2: SQVTM, ANQGSEA. The length of the CDR3 is 13 residues. V shed 3 bases and J shed 0 bases, with 8 bases lying between them. The full variable domain, in which reference TRBV29-1 and TRBJ1-1 provide the parts outside the CDR3, is SAVISQKPSRDICQRGTSLTIQCQVDSQVTMMFWYRQQPGQSLTLIATANQGSEATYESGFVIDKFPISRPNLTFSTLTVSNMSPEDSSIYLCSVESRVNTEAFFGQGTRLTVV.

This chain uses TRBV5-8 with TRBJ1-1; D is possibly TRBD1 (6 bases). CDR3 size: 16 residues. Trimming shortened V by 4 bases and J by 3 bases, and 19 bases separated the two germline ends. The germline CDR1 and CDR2 sequences are SGHTS and YDEGEE. The CDR3 sequence: CASSGGRQGFDTEAFF. The CDR3 DNA reads as TGTGCCAGCAGCGGGGGGCGGCAGGGGTTCGACACTGAAGCTTTCTTT.